This T cell receptor (beta chain) was obtained from a study of T cells after yellow fever vaccination (dated by TCRdb to between 2018 and 2021). Regarding the research as a whole: The SMART-Seq v4 Ultra Low Input RNA kit was used to prepare libraries from fractions with low cell numbers. To track T-cell clones before and after primary and booster YFV17D yellow fever vaccination, bulk TCR alpha and beta repertoires were sequenced longitudinally. Two healthy male donors, one aged 18 to 30 and one aged 30 to 39 years, made up the cohort. Blood was collected at multiple timepoints before and after primary and secondary immunization, and bulk PBMC replicates and cell subsets were isolated. Here is what the overall study found, with its caveats: A small share of clonotypes was detected in both CD4 and CD8 compartments, with the overlap likely arising from convergent recombination. Because only a couple of donors were included in the study, the extent to which the findings can be generalized is limited. Most clones expanded after primary vaccination were re-detected after the booster (almost 97% of CD4 and 88% of CD8), suggesting broad memory maintenance. Because abundant contaminating clonotypes from the bulk population could be contained in FACS-sorted repertoires, computational filtering was required. The secondary T-cell response was found to be weaker but faster than the primary response, with a peak reached on day 5 rather than on day 15.

This clonotype showed up just a few times. The clone's antigen remains unknown. Qualities for individual bases were not recorded, and no much larger clone is one base off. The treatment or condition label of this sample denotes: live attenuated yellow fever vaccine strain. PBMCs were isolated from peripheral blood using a standard Ficoll-Paque protocol. Dynabeads CD4 and CD8 positive selection kits were used to isolate the CD4 and CD8 T-cell fractions. TriZol was used to extract RNA from bulk PBMCs, from CD4 and CD8 fractions, and from dextramer-positive and dextramer-negative fractions. Reads for this sample came from an Illumina NovaSeq 6000. TCR cDNA was made using 5'RACE template switching, a step that added a universal primer site and unique molecular identifiers. cDNA synthesis was primed from both the TCR alpha and TCR beta constant segments. Two PCR steps were used to amplify libraries, with sample barcodes and sequencing adapters being added in the second step. Sequencing of the libraries was done on either Illumina HiSeq 2500 (2x100 bp) or NovaSeq (2x150 bp). The source study handled its data this way. Reads were demultiplexed and collapsed into UMI consensus sequences with MIGEC, and V(D)J alignment was performed with MiXCR. Clonotypes responding to the vaccine were identified with edgeR on replicate PBMC samples, with the criteria of FDR below 0.01 and a log2 fold change above 5 up to day 15. CD4 or CD8 identity was assigned to each bulk clonotype according to whether the clonotype was present at higher abundance in the sequenced CD4 repertoire or the sequenced CD8 repertoire. Starting from the raw public reads, TCRdb applied fastp trimming at Q25, assembled clones with MiXCR and retained in-frame beta chains. Each entry is one CDR3 protein sequence, shown with its most common DNA and genes. The V and J calls and clone size are TCRdb's, not the authors'. The sample table shows about 300,000 distinct CDR3 sequences, and around 8.6% are seen once. Around 3.3% of the sample belongs to the ten largest clones.

CDR1 and CDR2, per the germline V gene, are SGHRS and YFSETQ. V has 4 bases trimmed and J has 8 bases trimmed; junction bases matching no gene number 5. The CDR3 holds 13 amino acids from the cysteine to the phenylalanine. Only the CDR3 DNA stays, 39 bases, in frame from base 1. This TCR came from a man between 18 and 29 years old who received the YFV17D yellow fever vaccine. Recombination joined TRBV5-1 with TRBJ2-1, with TRBD1 matching 8 junction bases. The sequencing here drew on CD4+ T cells sorted from PBMCs, taken 5 days after the yellow fever booster vaccination. The DNA sequence is given as TGCGCCAGCAGCATTGACAGGGGTGATGAGCAGTTCTTC. This codes for CASSIDRGDEQFF.